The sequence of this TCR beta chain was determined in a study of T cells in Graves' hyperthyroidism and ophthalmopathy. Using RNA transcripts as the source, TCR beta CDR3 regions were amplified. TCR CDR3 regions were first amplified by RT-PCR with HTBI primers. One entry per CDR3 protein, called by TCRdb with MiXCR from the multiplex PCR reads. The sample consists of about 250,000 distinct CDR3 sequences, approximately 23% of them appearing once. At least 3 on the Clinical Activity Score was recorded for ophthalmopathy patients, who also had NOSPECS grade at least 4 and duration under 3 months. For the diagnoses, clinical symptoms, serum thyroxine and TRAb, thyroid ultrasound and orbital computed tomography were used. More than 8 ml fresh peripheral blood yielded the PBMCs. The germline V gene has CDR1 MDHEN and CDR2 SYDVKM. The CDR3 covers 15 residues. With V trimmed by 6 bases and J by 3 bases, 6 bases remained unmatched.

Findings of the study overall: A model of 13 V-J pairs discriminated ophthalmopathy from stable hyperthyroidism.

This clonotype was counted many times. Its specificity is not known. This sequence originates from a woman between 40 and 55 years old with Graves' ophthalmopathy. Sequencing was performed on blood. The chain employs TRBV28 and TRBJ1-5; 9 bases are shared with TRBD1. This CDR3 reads CASRTGGYYNQPQHF. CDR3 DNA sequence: TGTGCCAGCAGAACAGGGGGCTATTACAATCAGCCCCAGCATTTT. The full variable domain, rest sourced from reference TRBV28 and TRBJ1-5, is DVKVTQSSRYLVKRTGEKVFLECVQDMDHENMFWYRQDPGLGLRLIYFSYDVKMKEKGDIPEGYSVSREKKERFSLILESASTNQTSMYLCASRTGGYYNQPQHFGDGTRLSIL.